The rows below give T cell receptor beta chains drawn from one sample of a study of cytomegalovirus exposure and HLA in healthy donors. Repertoires were generated with immunoSEQ multiplex PCR, while TCRdb's copy carries only in-frame clones and drops some. This table holds tens of thousands of clones. The sequenced sample consisted of PBMCs. The receptor set was obtained from a man aged 50 to 60 in good health and CMV-seronegative. Both conserved end residues are trimmed from each CDR3.

j_call v_call cdr3_aa
TRBJ1-6 TRBV6-1 ASSEAKGPGSSYNSPLH
TRBJ1-2 TRBV11-2 ASSSPQRGYGYT
TRBJ1-2 TRBV5-5 ASSLAMVLAGYGYT
TRBJ1-1 TRBV19 ASKRDGGKREAF
TRBJ1-4 TRBV2 ASSPGQGTNEKLF
TRBJ2-2 TRBV19 ASSRGGGTTGELF
TRBJ2-7 TRBV19 ASSIGTHVTYEQY
TRBJ2-6 TRBV5-5 ASSFRDTSSGANVLT
TRBJ1-4 TRBV6-5 ASSYRTNEKLF
TRBJ2-5 TRBV7-9 ASSLLGGGETQY
TRBJ2-7 TRBV6-5 ASSRNTGSSYEQY